One sample yielded the 7 T cell receptor beta chains listed below, sequenced in a study of CD8 T cells in ankylosing spondylitis (dated by TCRdb to 2015 to 2018). Study-wide conclusions, independent of this receptor: Blood from ankylosing spondylitis patients appeared to be characterized by a TCR beta motif made up of under ten highly homologous amino acid variants.

No cognate antigen is known for these TCRs. To prepare the library, 5' RACE was applied. The reads were generated on an Illumina HiSeq 2500. TCRdb reran the public reads through fastp at Q25 and MiXCR, keeping productive beta chains. Rows merge per CDR3 protein into single entries with the most common DNA and genes. This sample gives roughly 700,000 distinct CDR3 sequences in total; under 20% of them show up just once. The top ten clonotypes cover around a fifth of the sample. Sequenced input: blood, either unsorted or a sorted T cell fraction (not recorded which). The origin of the receptors is a male donor with ankylosing spondylitis.

This clonotype was detected ten times or more. The DNA for the CDR3 is TGCAGTGCTCGCCGAGGGGGGACAGGGGGGAAACAAGAGACCCAGTACTTC. Its translation is CSARRGGTGGKQETQYF. The rearrangement links TRBV20-1 to TRBJ2-5; 11 bases map to TRBD1. CDR3 size: 17 residues. The V segment lost 5 bases and the J segment 2 bases; nucleotides outside the gene matches: 13. Germline lookup yields CDR1 DFQATT and CDR2 SNEGSKA (reference sequence).

This clonotype was counted only a few times. V usage is TRBV4-1 and J usage is TRBJ2-4, with 8 bases that match TRBD2. The CDR3 runs 17 residues. Germline V gives CDR1 MGHRA, CDR2 YSYEKL. The junction had 8 bases not matched to a gene; V was cut back by 4 bases and J by 0 bases. CDR3 protein: CASSPTGLAVAKNIQYF. CDR3 coding DNA: TGCGCCAGCAGCCCCACCGGACTAGCTGTAGCCAAAAACATTCAGTACTTC.

Comments on this clonotype: Germline and junction disagree at one end, which may indicate a read error. J is TRBJ1-4 and V is TRBV3-1, with TRBD1 matching over 7 bases. Germline V gene lookup returns CDR1 LGHDT and CDR2 YNNKEL (reference sequence). The CDR3 contains 16 residues. CDR3 nucleotides: TGTGCCTGCAGCCAACGCCCGGGACAGACTAATGAAAAACTGTTTTTT. This codes for CACSQRPGQTNEKLFF.

The chain combines TRBV20-1 with TRBJ2-3; TRBD1 agrees at 8 bases. Germline V gives CDR1 DFQATT, CDR2 SNEGSKA (reference sequence). This CDR3 comprises 14 residues. CDR3 DNA sequence: TGCAGAGCTGAACAGGGGGATCACACAGATACGCAGTATTTT. Its protein is CRAEQGDHTDTQYF.

This chain joins TRBV20-1 and TRBJ2-1; 10 nucleotides agree with TRBD2. J lost 3 bases, V lost 5 bases, and 10 bases had no gene match. The germline V gene encodes CDR1 DFQATT and CDR2 SNEGSKA (reference sequence). The CDR3 runs to 16 residues. CDR3 region: CSAHLYLAGDYNEQFF. CDR3 nucleotides: TGCAGTGCTCACCTCTACCTAGCGGGGGACTACAATGAGCAGTTCTTC.

This rearrangement joins TRBV29-1 to TRBJ2-4; D not certain. Germline-derived CDR1 and CDR2 are SQVTM and ANQGSEA. Trimming shortened V by 3 bases and J by 0 bases, and 15 bases separated the two germline ends. This CDR3 region has 16 residues. CDR3 residues: CSVDGEGPLAKNIQYF. As DNA, the CDR3 is TGCAGCGTTGATGGTGAAGGACCACTAGCCAAAAACATTCAGTACTTC.

J is TRBJ2-1 and V is TRBV29-1; tentative D call: TRBD1 (6 bases). Germline values: CDR1 SQVTM, CDR2 ANQGSEA. The V and J ends lost 3 bases and 1 base respectively, with 19 bases between them. This CDR3 is 17 amino acids long. The CDR3 coding sequence is TGCAGCGTTGAGGGTGTAGGGACAAGGGGGTCCTACAATGAGCAGTTCTTC. This gives the protein CSVEGVGTRGSYNEQFF.